A selection of T cell receptor beta chains follows, all from one sample in a study of blood T cell repertoires in COVID-19. Clones were read by immunoSEQ multiplex PCR, and TCRdb kept only the in-frame ones, dropping some. The table shows under 300,000 clones, with 89% occurring only once. Specimen: peripheral blood. The receptors derive from a woman aged 40 to 49 who had recovered from COVID-19. CDR3s include the opening cysteine and the closing phenylalanine or tryptophan. A D gene is named only where the DNA matches it firmly. Some rows have no size entry. The others give once, few or many, or a class for an expanded clone.

V: TRBV2
D: -
size: -
J: TRBJ1-1
CDR3: CASSEGGATEAFF
DNA: TGTGCCAGCAGTGAGGGGGGTGCGACTGAAGCTTTCTTT

V: TRBV6-5
D: -
size: -
J: TRBJ1-6
CDR3: CASTPGGARSPLHF
DNA: TGTGCCAGCACTCCCGGGGGGGCAAGATCACCCCTCCACTTT

V: TRBV6-4
D: TRBD1
size: -
J: TRBJ2-1
CDR3: CASSRQGKDQSSYNEQFF
DNA: TGTGCCAGCAGCCGACAGGGTAAGGACCAGAGCTCCTACAATGAGCAGTTCTTC

V: TRBV6-1
D: -
size: -
J: TRBJ2-7
CDR3: CASSDASGPYEQYF
DNA: TGTGCCAGCAGTGACGCCTCGGGTCCCTACGAGCAGTACTTC

V: TRBV14
D: -
size: -
J: TRBJ2-2
CDR3: CASSHSHGQTLGWAGELFF
DNA: TGTGCCAGCAGCCACTCTCACGGACAGACCCTGGGATGGGCCGGGGAGCTGTTTTTT

V: TRBV7-3
D: TRBD1
size: -
J: TRBJ1-2
CDR3: CASSLTGTKGQNYGYTF
DNA: TGTGCCAGCAGCTTAACGGGGACGAAGGGACAGAACTATGGCTACACCTTC

V: TRBV27
D: -
size: once
J: TRBJ2-3
CDR3: CASSFSLVESTDTQYF
DNA: TGTGCCAGCAGTTTCTCCCTGGTGGAGAGCACAGATACGCAGTATTTT

V: TRBV28
D: -
size: -
J: TRBJ2-2
CDR3: CASSPRQNTGELFF
DNA: TGTGCCAGCAGTCCCCGACAGAACACCGGGGAGCTGTTTTTT

V: TRBV19
D: TRBD2
size: once
J: TRBJ2-5
CDR3: CASSIEGSGSGETQYF
DNA: TGTGCCAGTAGTATAGAAGGTAGCGGGAGTGGAGAGACCCAGTACTTC

V: TRBV10-3
D: -
size: once
J: TRBJ2-5
CDR3: CAISEVGGAQETQYF
DNA: TGTGCCATCAGCGAGGTAGGGGGGGCCCAAGAGACCCAGTACTTC

V: TRBV5-4
D: TRBD1
size: -
J: TRBJ1-2
CDR3: CASGAESLGQLANYGYTF
DNA: TGTGCCAGCGGCGCGGAAAGCCTGGGACAGTTAGCTAACTATGGCTACACCTTC

V: TRBV28
D: TRBD1
size: once
J: TRBJ2-5
CDR3: CASRPGTEYQETQYF
DNA: TGTGCCAGCAGACCCGGGACAGAGTACCAAGAGACCCAGTACTTC

V: TRBV5-1
D: TRBD1
size: -
J: TRBJ2-7
CDR3: CASGQGPTYEQYF
DNA: TGCGCCAGTGGACAGGGGCCAACCTACGAGCAGTACTTC

V: TRBV19
D: TRBD1
size: -
J: TRBJ2-2
CDR3: CASSTKGAVTGELFF
DNA: TGTGCCAGTAGTACGAAGGGGGCGGTGACCGGGGAGCTGTTTTTT

V: TRBV19
D: TRBD1
size: -
J: TRBJ2-2
CDR3: CASSQGVVGAGELFF
DNA: TGTGCCAGTAGTCAGGGGGTGGTAGGCGCCGGGGAGCTGTTTTTT

V: TRBV19
D: -
size: -
J: TRBJ1-1
CDR3: CASSTQQGNTEAFF
DNA: TGTGCCAGTAGTACTCAACAGGGGAACACTGAAGCTTTCTTT

V: TRBV20-1
D: -
size: -
J: TRBJ2-7
CDR3: CSASFSYEQYF
DNA: TGCAGTGCTAGCTTCTCCTACGAGCAGTACTTC

V: TRBV29-1
D: TRBD2
size: -
J: TRBJ2-1
CDR3: CSVERPGTSGRSYNEQFF
DNA: TGCAGCGTTGAGAGGCCTGGGACTAGCGGGAGATCCTACAATGAGCAGTTCTTC

V: TRBV27
D: TRBD1
size: once
J: TRBJ2-7
CDR3: CASSSGQGSSYEQYF
DNA: TGTGCCAGCAGTTCAGGACAGGGGAGCTCCTACGAGCAGTACTTC

V: TRBV30
D: TRBD2
size: -
J: TRBJ2-7
CDR3: CAWSGTSGRALGF
DNA: TGTGCCTGGAGTGGGACTAGCGGGAGGGCTTTGGGCTTC

V: TRBV21-1
D: -
size: -
J: TRBJ2-1
CDR3: CASSKVRRSENEQFF
DNA: TGTGCCAGCAGCAAAGTTAGGCGCTCGGAGAATGAGCAGTTCTTC

V: TRBV7-3
D: -
size: few
J: TRBJ2-3
CDR3: CASSPTVGGTDTQYF
DNA: TGTGCCAGCAGCCCCACCGTAGGGGGCACAGATACGCAGTATTTT

V: TRBV2
D: TRBD1
size: once
J: TRBJ1-2
CDR3: CASRDADRGRKDGYTF
DNA: TGTGCCAGCAGAGACGCGGACAGGGGGCGTAAGGATGGCTACACCTTC

V: TRBV19
D: TRBD1
size: -
J: TRBJ1-1
CDR3: CASSRGQVGNTEAFF
DNA: TGTGCCAGTAGTAGGGGACAGGTTGGAAACACTGAAGCTTTCTTT

V: TRBV18
D: TRBD1
size: -
J: TRBJ1-1
CDR3: CASSEGQGDTEAFF
DNA: TGTGCCAGCTCAGAGGGACAGGGAGACACTGAAGCTTTCTTT

V: TRBV28
D: TRBD1
size: -
J: TRBJ2-7
CDR3: CASSFVGTGGREQYF
DNA: TGTGCCAGCAGTTTTGTCGGGACAGGGGGTCGCGAGCAGTACTTC

V: TRBV28
D: -
size: -
J: TRBJ2-7
CDR3: CASSFLRDTSYEQYF
DNA: TGTGCCAGCAGTTTTTTAAGGGACACCTCCTACGAGCAGTACTTC

V: TRBV7-3
D: -
size: once
J: TRBJ1-1
CDR3: CASSLRSGGGDTEAFF
DNA: TGTGCCAGCAGCTTAAGATCCGGGGGAGGGGACACTGAAGCTTTCTTT

V: TRBV11-2
D: -
size: -
J: TRBJ2-3
CDR3: CASSLVSSEDTQYF
DNA: TGTGCCAGCAGCTTAGTGTCTAGCGAAGATACGCAGTATTTT

V: TRBV7-9
D: TRBD2
size: -
J: TRBJ2-7
CDR3: CASSFGSGPYEQYF
DNA: TGTGCCAGCAGCTTTGGTAGCGGGCCCTACGAGCAGTACTTC

V: TRBV10-3
D: -
size: -
J: TRBJ2-1
CDR3: CAIRTDSYNEQFF
DNA: TGTGCCATCAGAACTGATTCCTACAATGAGCAGTTCTTC

V: TRBV7-2
D: TRBD2
size: few
J: TRBJ2-3
CDR3: CASISGTSGTDTQYF
DNA: TGTGCCAGCATCTCCGGGACTAGCGGCACAGATACGCAGTATTTT

V: TRBV29-1
D: TRBD1
size: -
J: TRBJ2-7
CDR3: CSGGDRAPYEQYF
DNA: TGCAGCGGGGGGGACAGGGCCCCCTACGAGCAGTACTTC